These T cell receptor beta chains were read from a single sample in a study of cytomegalovirus exposure and HLA in healthy donors. Sequenced by immunoSEQ multiplex PCR; TCRdb stores in-frame clones only, minus some. The sample comprises roughly 120,000 clones, 77% of which are singletons, and roughly 13% rests with the top ten. Sequenced: PBMCs. All receptors derive from a woman in her thirties or forties in good health and CMV-seropositive. CDR3s include the opening cysteine and the closing phenylalanine or tryptophan. D genes are given only for firm matches. Some rows have no size entry. The others give once, few or many, or a class for an expanded clone.

abundance: NA; v_gene: TRBV2; d_gene: TRBD2; j_gene: TRBJ2-1; CDR3aa: CASSQDAGRARDEQFF; CDR3nt: TGTGCCAGCTCTCAGGATGCGGGGAGGGCCAGGGATGAGCAGTTCTTC
abundance: few; v_gene: TRBV10-3; d_gene: NA; j_gene: TRBJ2-1; CDR3aa: CAISYGQTNEQFF; CDR3nt: TGTGCCATCAGTTACGGACAGACGAATGAGCAGTTCTTC
abundance: few; v_gene: TRBV6-5; d_gene: TRBD2; j_gene: TRBJ2-5; CDR3aa: CASSYGTSGTETQYF; CDR3nt: TGTGCCAGCAGTTACGGGACTAGCGGGACCGAGACCCAGTACTTC
abundance: NA; v_gene: TRBV19; d_gene: TRBD1; j_gene: TRBJ2-7; CDR3aa: CASSIGTGYYEQYF; CDR3nt: TGTGCCAGTAGTATCGGGACAGGGTACTACGAGCAGTACTTC
abundance: few; v_gene: TRBV10-1; d_gene: NA; j_gene: TRBJ2-3; CDR3aa: CASSDYAGPRDTQYF; CDR3nt: TGCGCCAGCAGTGATTATGCGGGGCCGAGGGATACGCAGTATTTT
abundance: NA; v_gene: TRBV7-9; d_gene: NA; j_gene: TRBJ2-7; CDR3aa: CSSSFLYEQYF; CDR3nt: TGTTCCAGCAGCTTCCTCTACGAGCAGTACTTC
abundance: few; v_gene: TRBV11-2; d_gene: NA; j_gene: TRBJ1-5; CDR3aa: CASSLGLNQPQHF; CDR3nt: TGTGCCAGCAGCTTAGGTCTTAATCAGCCCCAGCATTTT
abundance: NA; v_gene: TRBV28; d_gene: TRBD1; j_gene: TRBJ2-5; CDR3aa: CASEIPGGRKTQYF; CDR3nt: TGTGCCAGCGAAATCCCAGGGGGCAGGAAGACCCAGTACTTC
abundance: few; v_gene: TRBV5-1; d_gene: TRBD2; j_gene: TRBJ2-7; CDR3aa: CASRSPGLAGGMGEQYF; CDR3nt: TGCGCCAGCAGATCCCCGGGACTAGCGGGAGGAATGGGCGAGCAGTACTTC
abundance: NA; v_gene: TRBV2; d_gene: NA; j_gene: TRBJ2-3; CDR3aa: CASSTGGGADTQYF; CDR3nt: TGTGCCAGCAGTACCGGTGGAGGGGCAGATACGCAGTATTTT
abundance: NA; v_gene: TRBV7-6; d_gene: TRBD1; j_gene: TRBJ1-1; CDR3aa: CASSADRGRRTEAFF; CDR3nt: TGTGCCAGCAGCGCAGACAGGGGGCGAAGGACTGAAGCTTTCTTT
abundance: NA; v_gene: TRBV2; d_gene: NA; j_gene: TRBJ2-7; CDR3aa: CASSEGRGAYEQYF; CDR3nt: TGTGCCAGCAGTGAAGGGCGGGGAGCGTACGAGCAGTACTTC
abundance: NA; v_gene: TRBV5-1; d_gene: NA; j_gene: TRBJ1-4; CDR3aa: CASSLGGFNEKLFF; CDR3nt: TGCGCCAGCAGCTTGGGGGGCTTTAATGAAAAACTGTTTTTT
abundance: NA; v_gene: TRBV2; d_gene: TRBD2; j_gene: TRBJ2-1; CDR3aa: CASSDVAGGSLDEQFF; CDR3nt: TGTGCCAGCAGTGACGTAGCGGGAGGGAGTTTAGATGAGCAGTTCTTC
abundance: NA; v_gene: TRBV6-5; d_gene: NA; j_gene: TRBJ2-7; CDR3aa: CASSRMGHEQYF; CDR3nt: TGTGCCAGCAGCCGAATGGGGCACGAGCAGTACTTC
abundance: NA; v_gene: TRBV28; d_gene: NA; j_gene: TRBJ1-3; CDR3aa: CASSLSTTGRNTIYF; CDR3nt: TGTGCCAGCAGTTTATCTACGACAGGAAGAAACACCATATATTTT
abundance: NA; v_gene: TRBV6-6; d_gene: NA; j_gene: TRBJ1-5; CDR3aa: CASMQPDQPQHF; CDR3nt: TGTGCCAGTATGCAACCAGATCAGCCCCAGCATTTT
abundance: NA; v_gene: TRBV6-5; d_gene: TRBD1; j_gene: TRBJ1-1; CDR3aa: CASNPTGGWGGEAFF; CDR3nt: TGTGCCAGCAACCCTACAGGGGGCTGGGGGGGTGAAGCTTTCTTT
abundance: NA; v_gene: TRBV4-1; d_gene: TRBD1; j_gene: TRBJ1-4; CDR3aa: CASSQPFRQGTNEKLFF; CDR3nt: TGCGCCAGCAGCCAACCTTTTAGACAGGGCACTAATGAAAAACTGTTTTTT
abundance: NA; v_gene: TRBV5-1; d_gene: TRBD1; j_gene: TRBJ1-5; CDR3aa: CASSLGTGAQPQHF; CDR3nt: TGCGCCAGCAGCCTCGGGACAGGGGCCCAGCCCCAGCATTTT
abundance: few; v_gene: TRBV28; d_gene: TRBD2; j_gene: TRBJ2-7; CDR3aa: CASSLTSGAYEQYF; CDR3nt: TGTGCCAGCAGTTTGACTAGCGGAGCCTACGAGCAGTACTTC
abundance: NA; v_gene: TRBV28; d_gene: TRBD2; j_gene: TRBJ2-3; CDR3aa: CASSLEIRGADTQYF; CDR3nt: TGTGCCAGCAGTTTAGAAATTCGGGGGGCAGATACGCAGTATTTT
abundance: NA; v_gene: TRBV2; d_gene: NA; j_gene: TRBJ2-1; CDR3aa: CASSSGAINEQFF; CDR3nt: TGTGCCAGCAGCTCGGGAGCCATCAATGAGCAGTTCTTC
abundance: NA; v_gene: TRBV6-1; d_gene: NA; j_gene: TRBJ1-5; CDR3aa: CASSDSGGSNQPQHF; CDR3nt: TGTGCCAGCAGTGATAGCGGGGGGAGCAATCAGCCCCAGCATTTT
abundance: NA; v_gene: TRBV4-1; d_gene: NA; j_gene: TRBJ1-3; CDR3aa: CASSPSRVTGNTIYF; CDR3nt: TGCGCCAGCAGCCCCTCCAGGGTAACTGGAAACACCATATATTTT
abundance: once; v_gene: TRBV28; d_gene: NA; j_gene: TRBJ2-3; CDR3aa: CASSLWSETDTQYF; CDR3nt: TGTGCCAGCAGTTTATGGAGCGAGACAGATACGCAGTATTTT
abundance: NA; v_gene: TRBV6-5; d_gene: NA; j_gene: TRBJ1-2; CDR3aa: CASSPSGQRNYGYTF; CDR3nt: TGTGCCAGCAGTCCCTCAGGACAGAGGAACTATGGCTACACCTTC
abundance: few; v_gene: TRBV10-3; d_gene: NA; j_gene: TRBJ2-7; CDR3aa: CAISESPLRDTNYEQYF; CDR3nt: TGTGCCATCAGTGAGTCTCCTCTTCGGGATACGAACTACGAGCAGTACTTC
abundance: NA; v_gene: TRBV6-5; d_gene: TRBD1; j_gene: TRBJ2-1; CDR3aa: CASSIRQGANNEQFF; CDR3nt: TGTGCCAGCAGTATAAGACAGGGGGCCAACAATGAGCAGTTCTTC
abundance: NA; v_gene: TRBV9; d_gene: TRBD2; j_gene: TRBJ2-1; CDR3aa: CASSVGNIAGGGDEQFF; CDR3nt: TGTGCCAGCAGCGTAGGTAATATAGCGGGAGGGGGGGATGAGCAGTTCTTC
abundance: NA; v_gene: TRBV7-9; d_gene: TRBD1; j_gene: TRBJ2-5; CDR3aa: CATGDRAFGTQYF; CDR3nt: TGTGCCACCGGGGACAGGGCCTTTGGGACCCAGTACTTC
abundance: few; v_gene: TRBV5-1; d_gene: NA; j_gene: TRBJ2-5; CDR3aa: CASSLGAGPGETQYF; CDR3nt: TGCGCCAGCAGCTTGGGTGCGGGGCCGGGGGAGACCCAGTACTTC
abundance: NA; v_gene: TRBV10-3; d_gene: TRBD2; j_gene: TRBJ2-7; CDR3aa: CAISEAPSGAPYEQYF; CDR3nt: TGTGCCATCAGTGAGGCCCCCAGCGGGGCCCCCTACGAGCAGTACTTC
abundance: NA; v_gene: TRBV6-1; d_gene: NA; j_gene: TRBJ2-1; CDR3aa: CASRLVGSEQFF; CDR3nt: TGTGCCAGTCGACTAGTCGGGAGTGAGCAGTTCTTC
abundance: NA; v_gene: TRBV27; d_gene: TRBD1; j_gene: TRBJ2-7; CDR3aa: CAGWTGGDGKAWEQYF; CDR3nt: TGTGCCGGCTGGACAGGGGGCGATGGGAAAGCTTGGGAGCAGTACTTC
abundance: NA; v_gene: TRBV6-1; d_gene: TRBD1; j_gene: TRBJ1-2; CDR3aa: CASSLTGKSHCGYTF; CDR3nt: TGTGCCAGCAGCTTGACAGGGAAGTCTCACTGTGGCTACACCTTC
abundance: NA; v_gene: TRBV6-1; d_gene: TRBD1; j_gene: TRBJ1-4; CDR3aa: CASSGSGTGSEKLFF; CDR3nt: TGTGCCAGCAGTGGATCCGGGACAGGGTCTGAAAAACTGTTTTTT
abundance: NA; v_gene: TRBV5-1; d_gene: TRBD1; j_gene: TRBJ1-5; CDR3aa: CASSLEGGGNQPQHF; CDR3nt: TGCGCCAGCAGCTTGGAAGGGGGCGGCAATCAGCCCCAGCATTTT
abundance: NA; v_gene: TRBV19; d_gene: TRBD1; j_gene: TRBJ2-5; CDR3aa: CASTPAGRQGARETQYF; CDR3nt: TGTGCCAGTACCCCCGCGGGGCGACAGGGGGCGCGGGAGACCCAGTACTTC
abundance: NA; v_gene: TRBV2; d_gene: TRBD2; j_gene: TRBJ2-2; CDR3aa: CASSKLAGEGGGELFF; CDR3nt: TGTGCCAGCAGCAAACTAGCGGGAGAGGGTGGCGGGGAGCTGTTTTTT
abundance: NA; v_gene: TRBV5-1; d_gene: NA; j_gene: TRBJ2-5; CDR3aa: CASSDGQGLAQETQYF; CDR3nt: TGCGCCAGCAGCGACGGACAGGGACTAGCCCAAGAGACCCAGTACTTC
abundance: NA; v_gene: TRBV5-1; d_gene: NA; j_gene: TRBJ1-3; CDR3aa: CASSLGAASTGNTIYF; CDR3nt: TGCGCCAGCAGCTTGGGGGCCGCATCTACTGGAAACACCATATATTTT
abundance: NA; v_gene: TRBV7-9; d_gene: NA; j_gene: TRBJ2-3; CDR3aa: CASSSGTDTQYF; CDR3nt: TGTGCCAGCAGCTCCGGGACAGATACGCAGTATTTT
abundance: NA; v_gene: TRBV28; d_gene: TRBD1; j_gene: TRBJ1-5; CDR3aa: CASSSSLQGRHQPQHF; CDR3nt: TGTGCCAGCAGTTCATCCCTACAGGGGCGGCATCAGCCCCAGCATTTT
abundance: NA; v_gene: TRBV28; d_gene: TRBD2; j_gene: TRBJ2-7; CDR3aa: CASSPRRLAGPWEQYF; CDR3nt: TGTGCCAGCAGCCCTAGACGACTAGCGGGACCTTGGGAGCAGTACTTC
abundance: NA; v_gene: TRBV19; d_gene: TRBD2; j_gene: TRBJ2-1; CDR3aa: CASSPRTSGRIYNEQFF; CDR3nt: TGTGCCAGTAGTCCTCGGACTAGCGGGAGGATCTACAATGAGCAGTTCTTC
abundance: NA; v_gene: TRBV5-1; d_gene: TRBD1; j_gene: TRBJ1-2; CDR3aa: CASRREDDRDGYTF; CDR3nt: TGCGCCAGCAGACGGGAAGATGACAGGGATGGCTACACCTTC
abundance: NA; v_gene: TRBV2; d_gene: NA; j_gene: TRBJ1-3; CDR3aa: CASRETGNTIYF; CDR3nt: TGTGCCAGCAGAGAGACTGGAAACACCATATATTTT
abundance: NA; v_gene: TRBV28; d_gene: NA; j_gene: TRBJ1-5; CDR3aa: CASSGGGQPQHF; CDR3nt: TGTGCCAGCAGTGGAGGCGGGCAGCCCCAGCATTTT
abundance: NA; v_gene: TRBV28; d_gene: TRBD1; j_gene: TRBJ1-2; CDR3aa: CASSSKNRGGYTF; CDR3nt: TGTGCCAGCAGTTCGAAGAACAGGGGTGGCTACACCTTC
abundance: NA; v_gene: TRBV7-3; d_gene: NA; j_gene: TRBJ2-2; CDR3aa: CASSLRSAGELFF; CDR3nt: TGTGCCAGCAGCTTACGGTCCGCCGGGGAGCTGTTTTTT
abundance: NA; v_gene: TRBV7-8; d_gene: NA; j_gene: TRBJ2-2; CDR3aa: CASSPLRGQKNTGELFF; CDR3nt: TGTGCCAGCAGCCCTTTGCGCGGACAGAAGAACACCGGGGAGCTGTTTTTT
abundance: once; v_gene: TRBV6-6; d_gene: TRBD1; j_gene: TRBJ1-2; CDR3aa: CASSSQTGDYGYTF; CDR3nt: TGTGCCAGCAGTTCCCAGACAGGGGACTATGGCTACACCTTC